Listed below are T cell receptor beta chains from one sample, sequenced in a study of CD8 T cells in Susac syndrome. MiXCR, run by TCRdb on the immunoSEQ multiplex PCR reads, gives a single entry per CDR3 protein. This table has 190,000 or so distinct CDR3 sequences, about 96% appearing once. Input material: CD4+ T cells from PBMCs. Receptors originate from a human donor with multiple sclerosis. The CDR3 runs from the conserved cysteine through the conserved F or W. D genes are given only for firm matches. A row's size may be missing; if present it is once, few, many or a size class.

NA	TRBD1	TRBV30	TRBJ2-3	CAWAQGPYTDTQYF	TGTGCCTGGGCACAGGGGCCGTACACAGATACGCAGTATTTT
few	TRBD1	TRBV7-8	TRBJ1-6	CASTGTGDSPLHF	TGTGCCAGCACCGGGACAGGGGATTCACCCCTCCACTTT
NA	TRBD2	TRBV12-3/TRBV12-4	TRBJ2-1	CASSLLAASYNEQFF	TGTGCCAGCAGCCTACTAGCGGCCTCCTACAATGAGCAGTTCTTC
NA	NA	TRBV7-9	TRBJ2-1	CASSLEVVRRSSYNEQFF	TGTGCCAGCAGCTTAGAGGTAGTACGGAGAAGCTCCTACAATGAGCAGTTCTTC
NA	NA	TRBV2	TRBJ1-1	CASSDSAGSAPEAFF	TGTGCCAGCAGTGATTCGGCTGGGAGCGCCCCTGAAGCTTTCTTT
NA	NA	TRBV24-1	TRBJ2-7	CATSSGYYPYEQYF	TGTGCCACCAGTTCGGGGTATTATCCCTACGAGCAGTACTTC
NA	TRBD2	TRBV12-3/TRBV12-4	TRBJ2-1	CASSPLLAGGYNEQFF	TGTGCCAGCAGCCCTCTCCTAGCGGGGGGTTACAATGAGCAGTTCTTC
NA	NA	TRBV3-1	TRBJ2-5	CASSPQTDHQETQYF	TGTGCCAGCAGCCCCCAGACAGACCACCAAGAGACCCAGTACTTC
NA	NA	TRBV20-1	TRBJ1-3	CSSLLGNTIYF	TGCAGTTCCTTACTTGGAAACACCATATATTTT
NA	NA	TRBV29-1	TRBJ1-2	CSVDRNYGYTF	TGCAGCGTTGACAGAAACTATGGCTACACCTTC
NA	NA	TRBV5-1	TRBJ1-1	CASSSTRVRAEAFF	TGCGCCAGCAGCTCCACCCGGGTAAGGGCTGAAGCTTTCTTT
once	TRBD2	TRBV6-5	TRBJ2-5	CASSPLGLAEETQYF	TGTGCCAGCAGCCCACTAGGACTAGCGGAAGAGACCCAGTACTTC
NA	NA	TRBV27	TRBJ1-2	CASSDGPGRAYGYTF	TGTGCCAGCAGCGACGGCCCGGGACGAGCCTATGGCTACACCTTC
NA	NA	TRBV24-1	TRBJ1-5	CATSDRVNQPQHF	TGTGCCACCAGTGACAGGGTCAATCAGCCCCAGCATTTT
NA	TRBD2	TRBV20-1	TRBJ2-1	CSALTRTSGSYNEQFF	TGCAGTGCTCTTACCCGTACTAGCGGGAGCTACAATGAGCAGTTCTTC
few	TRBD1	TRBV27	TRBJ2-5	CASSLRTGWQETQYF	TGTGCCAGCAGTTTACGGACAGGGTGGCAAGAGACCCAGTACTTC
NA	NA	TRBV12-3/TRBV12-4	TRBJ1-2	CASSRGVGTNYGYTF	TGTGCCAGCAGTCGAGGTGTAGGGACTAACTATGGCTACACCTTC
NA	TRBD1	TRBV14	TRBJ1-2	CASSPWDRSNYGYTF	TGTGCCAGCAGCCCCTGGGACAGGTCAAACTATGGCTACACCTTC
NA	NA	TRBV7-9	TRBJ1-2	CASSLVPEKAYGYTF	TGTGCCAGCAGCTTAGTGCCTGAGAAAGCCTATGGCTACACCTTC
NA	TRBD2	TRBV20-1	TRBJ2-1	CSARRTSGSSYNEQFF	TGCAGTGCTAGAAGGACTAGCGGGAGCTCCTACAATGAGCAGTTCTTC
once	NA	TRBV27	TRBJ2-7	CASSSSPGSLGNEQYF	TGTGCCAGCAGTTCATCCCCTGGGAGCTTGGGAAACGAGCAGTACTTC
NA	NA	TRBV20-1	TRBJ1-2	CSLFLSPLGYTF	TGCAGCCTTTTCCTCTCCCCCCTTGGCTACACCTTC
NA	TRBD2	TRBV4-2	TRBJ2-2	CASSRSSGANTGELFF	TGTGCCAGCAGCCGGTCGAGCGGGGCTAACACCGGGGAGCTGTTTTTT
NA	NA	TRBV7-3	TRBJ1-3	CASSLTASSGNTIYF	TGTGCCAGCAGCTTAACCGCGTCCTCTGGAAACACCATATATTTT
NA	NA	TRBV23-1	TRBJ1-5	CASSHSYPRFSNQPQHF	TGCGCCAGCAGCCACAGCTACCCCCGGTTTAGCAATCAGCCCCAGCATTTT
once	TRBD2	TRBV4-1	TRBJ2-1	CASSQYPGLQPQDEQFF	TGCGCCAGCAGCCAATATCCGGGACTACAGCCCCAGGATGAGCAGTTCTTC